This entry lists 25 T cell receptor beta chains sequenced from one sample in a study of blood T cell repertoires in COVID-19. Profiled with immunoSEQ multiplex PCR; TCRdb holds only in-frame clones, not every one. Of 270,000 or so clones detected, around nine tenths appear once; the ten largest clones hold around 10%. The sequencing input was peripheral blood. Receptor source: a woman in her thirties with COVID-19, enrolled during active disease.

V and J are TRBV7-9 and TRBJ1-2; 9 positions match TRBD1. The CDR3 length is 15 residues. Per the germline V gene, CDR1 is SEHNR and CDR2 is FQNEAQ (reference sequence). J lost 7 bases, V lost 2 bases, and 8 bases had no gene match. This CDR3 reads CASSLTTGTGSGYTF. CDR3 bases: TGTGCCAGCAGCTTAACGACCGGGACAGGGTCTGGCTACACCTTC. The full variable domain, with the rest looked up from reference TRBV7-9 and TRBJ1-2, is DTGVSQNPRHKITKRGQNVTFRCDPISEHNRLYWYRQTLGQGPEFLTYFQNEAQLEKSRLLSDRFSAERPKGSFSTLEIQRTEQGDSAMYLCASSLTTGTGSGYTFGSGTRLTVV.

This clone was detected a few times. The V gene is TRBV5-1, the J gene TRBJ2-7; TRBD2 is a possible D gene (6 bases). V lost 5 bases to trimming and J lost 2 bases, with 17 bases between them. Per germline, CDR1 SGHRS and CDR2 YFSETQ. The CDR3 is 15 residues long. This chain's CDR3 is CASSFGSASTYEQYF. CDR3 bases: TGCGCCAGCAGTTTCGGGAGCGCTTCAACCTACGAGCAGTACTTC.

This chain links TRBV18 with TRBJ2-7; D unresolved. Germline V gives CDR1 KGHSH, CDR2 LQKENI. Deletions cut 4 bases from V and 0 bases from J, with 19 bases between. The CDR3 has 17 amino acids. Here the CDR3 reads CASSRYQTGSSSYEQYF. The CDR3 nucleotides read TGTGCCAGCTCACGATACCAGACTGGTTCCAGCTCCTACGAGCAGTACTTC.

This clone was counted a few times. The chain has TRBV19 and TRBJ2-1; 10 bases are shared with TRBD2. Germline CDR1 and CDR2: LNHDA and SQIVND (reference sequence). Trimming took 4 bases from V and 7 from J; bases not matched to a gene: 10. This CDR3 has 16 residues. CDR3 loop: CASSSSGGLKGNEQFF. The CDR3 DNA is TGTGCCAGTAGTAGTAGCGGGGGGTTAAAGGGGAATGAGCAGTTCTTC.

This chain connects TRBV10-3 to TRBJ1-6; D is unresolved. Between the trimmed V and J ends, which lost 8 bases and 0 bases, there was a span of 5 bases. This CDR3 contains 13 residues. Germline CDR1 is ENHRY and CDR2 is SYGVKD. The CDR3 is CAIHSSYNSPLHF. The DNA of the CDR3 is TGTGCCATCCATAGCTCCTATAATTCACCCCTCCACTTT.

The CDR3 loop reads CASSLLAGFGNTIYF. CDR3 coding DNA: TGTGCCAGCAGCTTGTTAGCAGGGTTCGGAAACACCATATATTTT. The V gene is TRBV7-2, the J gene TRBJ1-3; D might be TRBD1 (5 bases). The CDR3 runs 15 residues. V was pared by 3 bases and J by 4 bases, with 13 bases between. The germline V gene encodes CDR1 SGHTA and CDR2 FQGNSA.

The chain couples TRBV13 to TRBJ1-2; D perhaps matches TRBD1 (5 bases). CDR1 PRHDT and CDR2 FYEKMQ come from the germline V gene (reference sequence). V was cut by 0 bases and J by 5 bases, with 19 bases left in between. The CDR3 runs 17 residues. The DNA of the CDR3 is TGTGCCAGCAGCTTAGGAGGGGTGGGGCAGGCGCTTTATGGCTACACCTTC. The encoded protein is CASSLGGVGQALYGYTF. Looking up the rest from reference TRBV13 and TRBJ1-2 gives the full variable domain: AAGVIQSPRHLIKEKRETATLKCYPIPRHDTVYWYQQGPGQDPQFLISFYEKMQSDKGSIPDRFSAQQFSDYHSELNMSSLELGDSALYFCASSLGGVGQALYGYTFGSGTRLTVV.

The chain is built from TRBV27 and TRBJ2-3; maybe TRBD1 (6 bases). The length of the CDR3 is 14 residues. V lost 6 bases and J lost 9, with 19 bases in between. CDR1 MNHEY and CDR2 SMNVEV come from the germline V gene (reference sequence). The CDR3: CASRGAGGPRTQYF. As DNA, the CDR3 is TGTGCCAGCAGGGGGGCCGGCGGTCCGCGAACGCAGTATTTT.

The chain carries TRBV5-1 and TRBJ2-3, with TRBD2 identical over 16 bases. The length of the CDR3 is 19 residues. V shed 2 bases, J shed 4 bases, and the junction held 10 bases outside the gene matches. CDR1 and CDR2 from the germline V gene are SGHRS and YFSETQ. CDR3 in amino acids: CASSLPGTSGGAAADTQYF. The CDR3 DNA is TGCGCCAGCAGCTTACCCGGGACTAGCGGGGGGGCCGCGGCAGATACGCAGTATTTT.

This clone appeared a few times. V is TRBV5-5 and J is TRBJ1-1, with D possibly being TRBD1 (6 bases). CDR3 length: 15 amino acids. V was shortened by 4 bases and J by 1 base, with 14 bases between the two germline ends. Germline-derived CDR1 and CDR2 are SGHKS and YYEKEE (reference sequence). Here the CDR3 reads CASSPQGTPNTEAFF. The CDR3 DNA reads TGTGCCAGCAGCCCGCAGGGGACCCCGAACACTGAAGCTTTCTTT.

The V gene is TRBV9, the J gene TRBJ1-1; TRBD1 matches 8 bases. Germline CDR1 SGDLS, CDR2 YYNGEE. V lost 4 bases and J lost 3; bases outside the gene matches: 5. The CDR3 is made up of 14 amino acids. The CDR3 reads CASSPGQGDTEAFF. The DNA for the CDR3 is TGTGCCAGCAGCCCTGGACAGGGCGACACTGAAGCTTTCTTT.

The CDR3 DNA reads as TGTGCCTGGAGTCCCTCCGACGGCAGGGGGCTTATTAATGAAAAACTGTTTTTT. It encodes CAWSPSDGRGLINEKLFF. The rearrangement links TRBV30 to TRBJ1-4; 8 bases fit TRBD1. CDR1 GTSNPN and CDR2 SVGIG come from the germline V gene (reference sequence). The CDR3 runs 18 residues. After removal of 2 bases from V and 4 bases from J, the junction contained 15 bases not matched to a gene.

The gene calls are TRBV5-1 and TRBJ2-1; TRBD1 aligns across 10 bases. Germline loops: CDR1 SGHRS, CDR2 YFSETQ. After removal of 0 bases from V and 10 bases from J, the junction contained 7 bases not matched to a gene. This CDR3 spans 15 amino acids. Here the CDR3 reads CASSLEGQGFREQFF. The CDR3 bases are TGCGCCAGCAGCTTGGAGGGACAGGGGTTTCGGGAGCAGTTCTTC.

This clone came up a few times. The J gene is TRBJ1-2, the V gene TRBV9; 7 nucleotides agree with TRBD1. Trimming at V came to 3 bases and at J to 5 bases, leaving 7 bases not matched to a gene. Germline CDR1 is SGDLS and CDR2 is YYNGEE. This CDR3 has 14 residues. CDR3 region: CASSAQTGKYGYTF. CDR3 DNA: TGTGCCAGCAGCGCCCAGACAGGGAAATATGGCTACACCTTC.

This clone was seen just once. V is TRBV4-2 and J is TRBJ2-5, with a tentative D call TRBD2 (6 bases). V was trimmed by 4 bases and J by 0 bases, leaving 12 bases between them. The CDR3 extends over 15 amino acids. The germline V gene has CDR1 LGHNA and CDR2 YNFKEQ. As DNA, the CDR3 is TGTGCCAGCAGCCTCGGGGGTCTCGACCAAGAGACCCAGTACTTC. It translates to CASSLGGLDQETQYF.

V is TRBV5-1 and J is TRBJ2-2; 8 bases map to TRBD1. The CDR3 spans 17 residues. The V gene end was trimmed by 5 bases and the J gene end by 4 bases; junction bases not matched to a gene: 13. Germline CDR1 is SGHRS and CDR2 is YFSETQ. The CDR3 reads CASSHRSSTGATGELFF. The DNA of the CDR3 is TGCGCCAGCAGTCATCGGTCGTCGACAGGGGCCACCGGGGAGCTGTTTTTT.

The CDR3 reads CASTESGNTIYF. CDR3 coding DNA: TGTGCCAGCACCGAGAGTGGAAACACCATATATTTT. This sequence joins TRBV6-5 and TRBJ1-3; D call uncertain. Trimming left V 7 bases short and J 3 bases short, with 7 bases between. This CDR3 has 12 residues. Germline lookup yields CDR1 MNHEY and CDR2 SVGAGI.

V usage is TRBV19 and J usage is TRBJ1-2; D is unresolved. CDR1 is LNHDA and CDR2 is SQIVND in the germline V gene (reference sequence). The V and J ends lost 7 bases and 7 bases respectively, with 19 bases between them. The CDR3 covers 14 residues. The CDR3 reads CASTNPPGSRGYTF. CDR3 in DNA: TGTGCCAGTACCAATCCCCCCGGGTCTCGTGGCTACACCTTC.

This sequence joins TRBV5-1 and TRBJ2-1, with D tentatively TRBD2 (6 bases). CDR3 length: 15 residues. The germline V gene encodes CDR1 SGHRS and CDR2 YFSETQ. Deletions cut 0 bases from V and 3 bases from J, with 10 bases between. The CDR3 DNA reads TGCGCCAGCAGCTTGGCGGCGGGGTACTACAATGAGCAGTTCTTC. Translation gives CASSLAAGYYNEQFF.

The V gene is TRBV4-1, the J gene TRBJ2-1; D possibly corresponds to TRBD2 (5 bases). Trimming cost V 0 bases and J 9 bases, with 15 bases left between them. The CDR3 covers 15 residues. Germline CDR1 is MGHRA and CDR2 is YSYEKL. CDR3 nucleotides: TGCGCCAGCAGCCAAGATTTTAGACTAAAGGCTGAGCAGTTCTTC. This translates into CASSQDFRLKAEQFF.

This clone was seen once. V is TRBV7-9 and J is TRBJ2-7, with 12 bases fitting TRBD1. J was trimmed by 6 bases and V by 5 bases; bases with no gene match: 8. This CDR3 has 15 amino acids. CDR1 SEHNR and CDR2 FQNEAQ come from the germline V gene (reference sequence). The CDR3: CASSLRDRGHGEQYF. The CDR3 DNA follows: TGTGCCAGCAGCCTCCGGGACAGGGGGCATGGCGAGCAGTACTTC. The full variable domain, in which reference TRBV7-9 and TRBJ2-7 provide the parts outside the CDR3, is DTGVSQNPRHKITKRGQNVTFRCDPISEHNRLYWYRQTLGQGPEFLTYFQNEAQLEKSRLLSDRFSAERPKGSFSTLEIQRTEQGDSAMYLCASSLRDRGHGEQYFGPGTRLTVT.

The genes are TRBV24-1 and TRBJ1-2; 7 bases match TRBD1. The CDR3 covers 12 residues. The germline V gene encodes CDR1 KGHDR and CDR2 SFDVKD. Trimming removed 12 bases from V and 3 bases from J; junction bases left unmatched: 6. The CDR3 region has the DNA TGTGCCTCCTCCGGGACAGACTATGGCTACACCTTC. This codes for CASSGTDYGYTF.

The chain uses TRBV4-1 and TRBJ1-2, with TRBD1 matching 8 bases. The V and J ends lost 4 bases and 8 bases, in that order; junction bases with no gene match: 18. Germline CDR1 MGHRA, CDR2 YSYEKL. The CDR3 length is 17 residues. The CDR3 loop is CASSPGPGGGSIVGYTF. DNA for the CDR3: TGCGCCAGCAGCCCCGGACCAGGGGGCGGTAGTATTGTCGGCTACACCTTC.

The chain carries TRBV7-9 and TRBJ2-3; D gene uncertain. Germline assignment: CDR1 SEHNR and CDR2 FQNEAQ (reference sequence). CDR3 length equals 13 residues. Trimming shortened V by 5 bases and J by 2 bases, and 8 bases separated the two germline ends. The DNA for the CDR3 is TGTGCCAGCAGCCCGTCCTCCACAGATACGCAGTATTTT. Protein sequence: CASSPSSTDTQYF.

This clone was recorded only once. The CDR3 here is CASSLGGQGAFGNTIYF. Here the CDR3 DNA reads TGTGCCAGCAGCTTAGGTGGGCAGGGGGCTTTCGGAAACACCATATATTTT. The J gene is TRBJ1-3, the V gene TRBV7-6, with 8 bases identical to TRBD1. Unmatched junction bases numbered 9, after V lost 1 base and J lost 4 bases. The CDR3 is 17 amino acids. Looked up from germline, CDR1 is SGHVS and CDR2 is FNYEAQ.